A selection of T cell receptor beta chains follows, all from one sample in a study of T cell responses to AZD1222 COVID-19 vaccine. The method was immunoSEQ multiplex PCR; TCRdb's version includes in-frame clones alone and lacks a portion of them. The sample includes roughly 96,000 clones, over 75% of them seen just once. The sequenced sample was peripheral blood, obtained 28 days after the second AZD1222 dose. All receptors derive from an adult who received the AZD1222 COVID-19 vaccine. CDR3s include the opening cysteine and the closing phenylalanine or tryptophan. A D gene is named only where the DNA matches it firmly. A row's size may be missing; if present it is once, few, many or a size class.

CASSRGADTQYF | TGTGCCAGCAGTCGGGGGGCAGATACGCAGTATTTT | TRBJ2-3 | TRBV6-5 | NA | TRBD2
CASSYSRSNTGELFF | TGTGCCAGCAGTTACTCGCGGTCGAACACCGGGGAGCTGTTTTTT | TRBJ2-2 | TRBV6-5 | few | NA
CASSTPGGGAPNTGELFF | TGTGCCAGCAGCACTCCCGGGGGGGGCGCCCCGAACACCGGGGAGCTGTTTTTT | TRBJ2-2 | TRBV11-2 | NA | TRBD2
CASSYSITGGGDGYTF | TGTGCCAGCAGTTACTCTATTACAGGGGGCGGTGATGGCTACACCTTC | TRBJ1-2 | TRBV6-5 | few | TRBD1
CASSLDGGDTEAFF | TGTGCCAGCAGCCTGGACGGGGGTGACACTGAAGCTTTCTTT | TRBJ1-1 | TRBV11-3 | NA | NA
CASSPLSNRGWSGYTF | TGTGCCAGCAGCCCTCTATCAAACAGGGGTTGGAGCGGCTACACCTTC | TRBJ1-2 | TRBV5-6 | NA | TRBD1
CASSFEIYRSDSYNSPLHF | TGTGCCAGCAGCTTTGAAATCTACAGGTCTGACTCCTATAATTCACCCCTCCACTTT | TRBJ1-6 | TRBV7-2 | NA | NA
CSASQEATFFYEQYF | TGCAGTGCTAGTCAAGAGGCAACATTCTTCTACGAGCAGTACTTC | TRBJ2-7 | TRBV20-1 | NA | NA
CASSQGDQGISYNEQFF | TGTGCCAGCAGCCAAGGCGACCAGGGAATATCCTACAATGAGCAGTTCTTC | TRBJ2-1 | TRBV4-2 | NA | NA
CASSVGGGVAGIETQYF | TGTGCCAGCAGCGTAGGGGGCGGGGTAGCGGGGATTGAGACCCAGTACTTC | TRBJ2-5 | TRBV9 | NA | TRBD2
CASSLEGLESYEQYF | TGTGCCAGCAGCTTAGAAGGACTTGAATCCTACGAGCAGTACTTC | TRBJ2-7 | TRBV7-9 | NA | NA
CASSYVRVTEAFF | TGTGCCAGCAGTTACGTTCGGGTTACTGAAGCTTTCTTT | TRBJ1-1 | TRBV6-6 | NA | NA
CASSLAATSNQPQHF | TGTGCCAGTAGTCTGGCCGCAACTAGCAATCAGCCCCAGCATTTT | TRBJ1-5 | TRBV19 | NA | NA
CASSQERTFNQPQHF | TGCGCCAGCAGCCAAGAAAGGACCTTCAATCAGCCCCAGCATTTT | TRBJ1-5 | TRBV4-1 | NA | NA
CASARKNTGELFF | TGTGCCAGCGCGAGAAAGAACACCGGGGAGCTGTTTTTT | TRBJ2-2 | TRBV7-8 | NA | NA
CASSVRGGTGELFF | TGTGCCAGCAGTGTGCGGGGGGGAACCGGGGAGCTGTTTTTT | TRBJ2-2 | TRBV2 | NA | TRBD2
CASSSSGAEAFF | NA | TRBJ1-1 | TRBV12-3/TRBV12-4 | NA | NA
CASSPTSSSTGDGYTF | TGTGCCAGCAGCCCTACTTCTTCTAGCACAGGAGACGGCTACACCTTC | TRBJ1-2 | TRBV5-4 | NA | NA
CVRSYSTPGGWETQYF | TGTGTCAGAAGCTACTCAACCCCAGGGGGCTGGGAGACCCAGTACTTC | TRBJ2-5 | TRBV7-5 | NA | NA
CASTATDIAKNIQYF | TGTGCCAGCACGGCGACAGATATAGCCAAAAACATTCAGTACTTC | TRBJ2-4 | TRBV6-5 | NA | NA
CASSLGLVGNTIYF | TGTGCCAGCAGCTTAGGCTTAGTTGGAAACACCATATATTTT | TRBJ1-3 | TRBV11-2 | once | NA
CSVASATYEQYF | TGCAGCGTTGCCTCGGCAACCTACGAGCAGTACTTC | TRBJ2-7 | TRBV29-1 | once | NA
CASSLGLAIGYTF | TGTGCCAGCAGCTTAGGGCTGGCTATAGGCTACACCTTC | TRBJ1-2 | TRBV7-2 | NA | NA